Described below is a single T cell receptor (beta chain) sequence and its context. The data were taken from a study of blood T cell repertoires in COVID-19. Background on the study: The United States, Italy and Spain supplied acute and convalescent COVID-19 samples.

CDR1 is SGHAT and CDR2 is FQNNGV in the germline V gene. CDR3 length: 16 residues. Trimming left V 3 bases short and J 3 bases short, with 14 bases between. Libraries were prepared by immunoSEQ multiplex PCR; TCRdb keeps only in-frame clonotypes and omits some of them. In the table there are approximately 71,000 clones, 88% of which are singletons. The chain employs TRBV11-2 and TRBJ2-2; TRBD1 is a possible D gene (6 bases). This clonotype was obtained from a human donor in a cohort sampled during active COVID-19. The sample was peripheral blood. The CDR3 DNA reads TGTGCCAGCAGCTTTAACAGGGTTCAGGACACCGGGGAGCTGTTTTTT. It encodes CASSFNRVQDTGELFF. Full variable domain (rest looked up from reference TRBV11-2 and TRBJ2-2): EAGVAQSPRYKIIEKRQSVAFWCNPISGHATLYWYQQILGQGPKLLIQFQNNGVVDDSQLPKDRFSAERLKGVDSTLKIQPAKLEDSAVYLCASSFNRVQDTGELFFGEGSRLTVL.